This TCR beta chain was identified in a study of shared clonotypes between healthy human individuals. Study details: A couple of women and a few men aged 18 to 49 made up the donors.

The germline V gene encodes CDR1 SNHLY and CDR2 FYNNEI. Trimming cost V 4 bases and J 3 bases, with 17 bases left between them. This CDR3 contains 16 residues. A single count supports this clone. Every subset's genomic DNA went evenly onto several immunoSEQ plates. How the authors handled the data: Junction-only sequences produced by ImmunoSEQ had no quality scores, so filtering differed. Using immunoSEQ multiplex PCR, the repertoire was profiled, and TCRdb retains in-frame clones only, with some absent. V, J and clone size reflect that table, while D and trimming were determined from the DNA. The profile shows 2 million to 3 million clones, 93% of them singletons.

The specimen was naive CD4+ T cells from PBMCs. Described subset: CD45RA+ positively selected. The sequence was obtained from a man younger than 30 in good health. Some clones in this sample may be carry-over from other donors' samples. This chain connects TRBV2 to TRBJ2-3; D not resolved. CDR3 nucleotides: TGTGCCAGCAGTGTCATCCGGGCTATGAGAACAGATACGCAGTATTTT. It yields the protein CASSVIRAMRTDTQYF. The full variable domain, its missing parts supplied by reference TRBV2 and TRBJ2-3, is EPEVTQTPSHQVTQMGQEVILRCVPISNHLYFYWYRQILGQKVEFLVSFYNNEISEKSEIFDDQFSVERPDGSNFTLKIRSTKLEDSAMYFCASSVIRAMRTDTQYFGPGTRLTVL.